A single sample is the source of the 9 T cell receptor beta chains below, sequenced in a study of preoperative IRX-2 immunotherapy in early breast cancer. This table comes from immunoSEQ multiplex PCR, and its TCRdb copy is limited to in-frame clones, with some not included. The top ten hold nearly 2.5% of the sample, which has roughly 30,000 clones, 83% seen once. Documented treatment: preoperative locoregional IRX-2 cytokine immunotherapy. The sample was lymph node tissue, taken from a patient treated with IRX-2 immunotherapy. The receptor source for this set is a human donor with breast cancer.

The chain is built from TRBV19 and TRBJ2-1; D is unresolved. Germline CDR1 LNHDA, CDR2 SQIVND (reference sequence). Trimming stripped 1 base from V and 8 bases from J, with 12 bases between. The CDR3 is 14 residues long. CDR3 bases: TGTGCCAGTAGTATAGCCGGCCGGACCCATGAGCAGTTCTTC. Its protein product is CASSIAGRTHEQFF.

A single count supports this clone. This chain connects TRBV30 to TRBJ1-3, with D possibly TRBD1 on 6 matching bases. Trimming removed 0 bases at V and 1 base at J, with 7 bases between. The CDR3 is made up of 14 amino acids. Germline V CDR1 and CDR2: GTSNPN, SVGIG (reference sequence). The CDR3 reads CAWSVGGSGNTIYF. CDR3 nucleotides: TGTGCCTGGAGTGTAGGGGGTTCTGGAAACACCATATATTTT.

The chain links TRBV6-8 to TRBJ1-4; TRBD1 agrees at 8 bases. The germline V gene encodes CDR1 MNHGY and CDR2 SAAAGT. After removal of 5 bases from V and 8 bases from J, the junction contained 7 bases not matched to a gene. This CDR3 is 14 amino acids long. The CDR3 sequence: CASSNGQGSEKLFF. In DNA, the CDR3 is TGTGCCAGCAGTAACGGACAGGGCTCGGAAAAACTGTTTTTT.

The chain is built from TRBV29-1 and TRBJ2-7, with a weak D call TRBD2 (7 bases). The CDR3 length is 13 residues. The V end lost 4 bases, the J end lost 2 bases, and 12 bases lay between the germline ends. Germline-derived CDR1 and CDR2 are SQVTM and ANQGSEA. CDR3 protein: CSVVRGGTYEQYF. DNA for the CDR3: TGCAGCGTTGTAAGGGGGGGCACCTACGAGCAGTACTTC.

This chain joins TRBV29-1 and TRBJ2-3; 10 nucleotides match TRBD2. This CDR3 has 14 residues. The trim removed 4 bases at V and 2 bases at J, leaving 3 bases unmatched. Germline V gives CDR1 SQVTM, CDR2 ANQGSEA. In nucleotides, the CDR3 is TGCAGCGTTGGACTAGCGGGTATCACAGATACGCAGTATTTT. Translating gives CSVGLAGITDTQYF.

The rearrangement links TRBV10-3 to TRBJ2-7; no clear D. V shed 4 bases and J shed 2 bases, with 12 bases lying between them. The CDR3 loop spans 14 amino acids. The germline gives CDR1 ENHRY, CDR2 SYGVKD. CDR3 nucleotide sequence: TGTGCCATCAGTGGGTCGCTAATGGCCTACGAGCAGTACTTC. Its translation: CAISGSLMAYEQYF.

This clone was seen a few times. This chain links TRBV11-3 with TRBJ1-4, with D perhaps matching TRBD1 (5 bases). Germline assignment: CDR1 SGHNT and CDR2 YENEEA. V was shortened by 2 bases and J by 2 bases, with 9 bases between the two germline ends. There are 15 residues in the CDR3. CDR3 nucleotides: TGTGCCAGCAGCTTACCAGGGAGTACTAATGAAAAACTGTTTTTT. It codes for CASSLPGSTNEKLFF.

The chain uses TRBV6-7 and TRBJ2-7; D not certain. TRBV6-7 has ORF status, its function being uncertain. The CDR3 has 13 residues. The V end was cut by 4 bases, the J end by 7 bases, with 14 bases between. The CDR3 DNA sequence: TGTGCCAGCAGTTTCACATCGGCGGCTGAGCAGTACTTC. Translated, it gives CASSFTSAAEQYF.

This chain connects TRBV5-1 to TRBJ2-5, with unresolved D. In germline, CDR1 is SGHRS, CDR2 YFSETQ. The CDR3 loop spans 15 amino acids. The V end was cut by 0 bases, the J end by 0 bases, with 9 bases between. CDR3 DNA sequence: TGCGCCAGCAGCTTGGCAACAGCGTACCAAGAGACCCAGTACTTC. It is translated as CASSLATAYQETQYF.